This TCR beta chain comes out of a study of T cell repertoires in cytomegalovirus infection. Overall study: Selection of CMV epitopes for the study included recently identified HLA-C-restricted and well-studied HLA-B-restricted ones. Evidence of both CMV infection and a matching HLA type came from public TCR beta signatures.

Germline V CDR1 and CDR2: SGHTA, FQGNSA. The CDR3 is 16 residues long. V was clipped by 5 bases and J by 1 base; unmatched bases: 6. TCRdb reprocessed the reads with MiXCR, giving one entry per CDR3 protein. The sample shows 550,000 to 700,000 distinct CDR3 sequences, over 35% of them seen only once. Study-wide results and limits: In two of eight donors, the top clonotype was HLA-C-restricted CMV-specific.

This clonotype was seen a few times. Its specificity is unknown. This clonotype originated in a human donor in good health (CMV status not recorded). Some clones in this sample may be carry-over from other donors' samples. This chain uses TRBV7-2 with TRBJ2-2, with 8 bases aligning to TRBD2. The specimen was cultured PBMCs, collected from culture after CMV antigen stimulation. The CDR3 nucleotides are TGTGCCAGCAGCCATAAGGCGGGGGGGAACACCGGGGAGCTGTTTTTT. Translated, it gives CASSHKAGGNTGELFF.